These 6 T cell receptor beta chains came from one sample sequenced in a study of Ad26.COV2.S vaccination and SARS-CoV-2 variants. The treatment is: about 20 received Ad26.COV2.S at low or high dose, single or two shots; 5 received placebo; per-sample allocation not given. Specimens were obtained on day 63 following the first vaccine or placebo injection. Generated by immunoSEQ multiplex PCR, the TCRdb table keeps only in-frame clones and is missing some. The repertoire holds approximately 410,000 clones, with approximately 90% as singletons. The input for sequencing was peripheral blood, taken in a trial of Ad26.COV2.S vaccine versus placebo. All receptors come from a person aged 18-65 years who received the Ad26.COV2.S COVID-19 vaccine or a placebo.

V gene TRBV5-4 combines with J gene TRBJ1-3, with a weak D call TRBD1 (6 bases). The CDR3 runs to 15 residues. Germline CDR1 is SGHNT and CDR2 is YYREEE (reference sequence). V lost 4 bases and J lost 2, with 13 bases in between. The CDR3 reads CASSQDRNPGNTIYF. CDR3 bases: TGTGCCAGCAGCCAGGACAGAAACCCTGGAAACACCATATATTTT. Combining the CDR3 with reference TRBV5-4 and TRBJ1-3 gives the whole variable domain ETGVTQSPTHLIKTRGQQVTLRCSSQSGHNTVSWYQQALGQGPQFIFQYYREEENGRGNFPPRFSGLQFPNYSSELNVNALELDDSALYLCASSQDRNPGNTIYFGEGSWLTVV.

In its sample, this clone was seen a few times. The chain employs TRBV5-1 and TRBJ2-3; D is unclear. Germline V gene data show CDR1 as SGHRS and CDR2 as YFSETQ. The CDR3 contains 14 residues. Between the trimmed V and J ends, which lost 2 bases and 1 base, there was a span of 8 bases. CDR3 loop: CASSLGPGTDTQYF. In DNA, the CDR3 is TGCGCCAGCAGCTTAGGACCCGGCACAGATACGCAGTATTTT.

The CDR3 region is CASSLGYGQGQDYGYTF. CDR3 sequence (DNA): TGTGCCAGCAGCTTAGGGTACGGACAGGGTCAGGACTATGGCTACACCTTC. This chain connects TRBV11-2 to TRBJ1-2; 8 nucleotides match TRBD1. This CDR3 is 17 amino acids long. V was clipped by 1 base and J by 3 bases; unmatched bases: 10. Germline CDR1 and CDR2: SGHAT and FQNNGV.

The rearrangement joins TRBV5-6 to TRBJ1-2, with D unclear. The CDR3 runs to 13 residues. Trimming took 2 bases from V and 8 from J, leaving 13 bases between them. CDR1 is SGHDT, CDR2 YYEEEE, per germline. CDR3 sequence (DNA): TGTGCCAGCAGCTTAGGACCCCTCGGGGGCTACACCTTC. It codes for CASSLGPLGGYTF.

This clone appeared a single time. This chain connects TRBV9 to TRBJ2-1; D not resolved. This CDR3 spans 14 amino acids. The ends were cut back, 1 base at V and 4 bases at J, with 9 bases in the middle. CDR1 is SGDLS and CDR2 is YYNGEE in the germline V gene. The DNA of the CDR3 is TGTGCCAGCAGCGTATCGGCGTCGTACAATGAGCAGTTCTTC. Translated, it gives CASSVSASYNEQFF.

The chain combines TRBV7-2 with TRBJ2-5, with no clear D. V was clipped by 1 base and J by 5 bases, with 17 bases between them. Germline V gene data show CDR1 as SGHTA and CDR2 as FQGNSA. The CDR3 is 16 residues long. The CDR3 loop reads CASSLVTAALVETQYF. CDR3 in DNA: TGTGCCAGCAGCTTAGTGACGGCCGCCCTAGTGGAGACCCAGTACTTC.